Below are 7 T cell receptor beta chains sequenced from a single sample in a study of T cell responses to AZD1222 COVID-19 vaccine (dated by TCRdb to about 2021). The time point label, read with the paper, signifies: baseline before first vaccination. The receptor library was made with the immunoSEQ multiplex PCR assay. TCRdb provides this immuneACCESS table in a form limited to in-frame rearrangements. Some clones are lacking; in checked studies, under half of them reflect an unresolved V gene, and why the rest are absent is not known. This sample lists 85,000 to 100,000 clones; roughly 93% were detected once. The ten largest make up about 20% of the sample. The sample here was peripheral blood, taken on day 0 of AZD1222 vaccination. The receptors shown here come from an adult in good health.

The chain has TRBV6-5 and TRBJ1-5; possible D gene TRBD1, 5 bases. The CDR3 extends over 14 amino acids. V was trimmed by 7 bases and J by 1 base, leaving 11 bases between them. Germline V lookup: CDR1 MNHEY, CDR2 SVGAGI. In DNA form, the CDR3 reads TGTGCCAGCATCGACAGTGGCAGCAATCAGCCCCAGCATTTT. Translated, it gives CASIDSGSNQPQHF.

The chain combines TRBV20-1 with TRBJ1-2; 7 positions match TRBD1. This CDR3 is built from 11 residues. V dropped 7 bases and J dropped 8; count of bases not matched to a gene: 7. Germline V gives CDR1 DFQATT, CDR2 SNEGSKA (reference sequence). The CDR3 bases are TGCAGTGTGAATCAGGGGGACGGCTACACCTTC. Encoded protein: CSVNQGDGYTF.

This chain joins TRBV28 and TRBJ1-5; TRBD1 might be the D (5 bases). Germline values: CDR1 MDHEN, CDR2 SYDVKM. V lost 5 bases to trimming and J lost 4 bases, with 12 bases between them. CDR3 length equals 14 residues. CDR3 bases: TGTGCCAGCAGTAAGGGGTTAGGAAATCAGCCCCAGCATTTT. Translating gives CASSKGLGNQPQHF.

The chain couples TRBV30 to TRBJ2-7; perhaps TRBD1 as D (7 bases). The V gene's germline CDR1 is GTSNPN and CDR2 SVGIG (reference sequence). V was shortened by 6 bases and J by 4 bases, with 16 bases between the two germline ends. This CDR3 contains 13 residues. The DNA for the CDR3 is TGTGCCTGTACGAGGTCAGGGGGGTACGAGCAGTACTTC. Encoded protein: CACTRSGGYEQYF.

This clone was recorded once. V and J are TRBV12-5 and TRBJ2-6, with 7 bases identical to TRBD2. The CDR3 sequence is 18 residues long. Germline lookup yields CDR1 LGHNT and CDR2 FRNRAP. J was trimmed by 0 bases and V by 5 bases; bases with no gene match: 10. The CDR3 loop reads CASGLGGTDSSGANVLTF. In nucleotides, the CDR3 is TGTGCTAGTGGTCTGGGGGGGACCGATAGCTCTGGGGCCAACGTCCTGACTTTC.

The chain has TRBV5-4 and TRBJ2-3; D may be TRBD2 (5 bases). In germline, CDR1 is SGHNT, CDR2 YYREEE (reference sequence). Trimming shortened V by 1 base and J by 1 base, and 10 bases separated the two germline ends. The CDR3 extends over 15 amino acids. The CDR3 spells CASSLYGVGTDTQYF. The DNA of the CDR3 is TGTGCCAGCAGCTTGTACGGGGTCGGCACAGATACGCAGTATTTT.

The chain couples TRBV3-1 (or the pseudogene TRBV3-2) to TRBJ1-2; D is unclear. With 4 bases removed from V and 7 bases from J, the gap between germline ends came to 10 bases. CDR1 and CDR2 (germline): LGHDT, YNNKEL (reference sequence). This CDR3 has 12 amino acids. CDR3 protein: CASSPWPGGYTF. In DNA, the CDR3 is TGTGCCAGCAGCCCCTGGCCGGGTGGCTACACCTTC.